The source of this TCR beta chain is a study of blood T cell repertoires in COVID-19. Study-level background: Acute and convalescent COVID-19 samples came from the United States, Italy and Spain.

The CDR3 covers 15 residues. The germline V gene encodes CDR1 LNHDA and CDR2 SQIVND (reference sequence). The V end was cut by 7 bases, the J end by 4 bases, with 17 bases between. Authors' data handling: Estimation of nucleated cell counts was performed using reference gene primer amplification. Libraries were prepared by immunoSEQ multiplex PCR; TCRdb keeps only in-frame clonotypes and omits some of them. V and J calls and clone size follow that table, whereas D and trimming were derived from the DNA. The sample lists around 52,000 clones, approximately 89% occurring once. This chain uses TRBV19 with TRBJ1-5; tentatively, D is TRBD1 (5 bases). This TCR was recovered from a woman of 80 years or more with acute or convalescent COVID-19. Sequenced input: peripheral blood. The CDR3 DNA reads TGTGCCAGTATAGGGGAGGCTCTCCCAAATCAGCCCCAGCATTTT. It translates to CASIGEALPNQPQHF.